This section outlines one T cell receptor beta chain sequence together with its context. What it binds is unknown. A J-beta primer mix and a sample-barcoded 5' primer were used in a second PCR of roughly 6 to 11 cycles. Via MiXCR, TCRdb re-called the 5' RACE reads, giving one row per CDR3 protein. The repertoire includes around 520,000 distinct CDR3 sequences, about 27% of them detected once, and approximately 4% sits in the top ten. Collection of ten milliliters of peripheral blood was performed for each donor. The CDR3 runs to 14 residues. Trimming cost V 6 bases and J 3 bases; bases outside gene matches: 7. Germline V gene lookup returns CDR1 MNHEY and CDR2 SVGAGI. These data belong to a study of blood T cells in healthy people across ages. General observations from the study: The study found more naive CD4+ cells and higher diversity in long-lived than aged donors.

These data were also reused for a study on T cells of mothers and their children. That publication notes: For cDNA synthesis, the complete extracted RNA was used (around 1.5 ug per 15 ul).

The sequenced sample was blood. This TCR was recovered from a boy aged 2 to 9 in good health. The genes are TRBV6-5 and TRBJ1-2, with 7 bases matching TRBD1. The CDR3 loop reads CASRPGGFDYGYTF. As DNA, the CDR3 is TGTGCCAGCAGGCCAGGGGGTTTCGACTATGGCTACACCTTC.